These 9 T cell receptor beta chains originate from one sample sequenced in a study of control samples from healthy donors and cancer patients. Sequencing was performed with immunoSEQ multiplex PCR; in TCRdb, only in-frame clones are kept and a portion is missing. Here the sample spans about 75,000 clones, 94% being singletons. The specimen was blood. These receptors all stem from a woman in her forties in good health.

The chain combines TRBV15 with TRBJ1-1; tentative D call: TRBD1 (6 bases). The CDR3 spans 17 residues. Germline lookup yields CDR1 LNHNV and CDR2 YYDKDF (reference sequence). The V and J ends lost 0 bases and 2 bases respectively, with 16 bases between them. The chain's CDR3 is CATSRERGAYGNTEAFF. CDR3 nucleotides: TGTGCCACCAGCAGAGAACGGGGGGCGTATGGAAACACTGAAGCTTTCTTT.

The chain employs TRBV27 and TRBJ2-2; tentatively, D is TRBD2 (6 bases). Trimming removed 2 bases at V and 6 bases at J, with 13 bases between. This CDR3 is built from 15 residues. Germline V lookup: CDR1 MNHEY, CDR2 SMNVEV (reference sequence). CDR3 residues: CASSLVLAGPGELFF. The CDR3 DNA is TGTGCCAGCAGTTTAGTACTAGCAGGGCCCGGGGAGCTGTTTTTT.

This clone was observed a single time. This chain uses TRBV29-1 with TRBJ1-2; D gene ambiguous. V gave up 0 bases and J gave up 5 bases, with 16 bases separating them. Germline CDR1 and CDR2: SQVTM and ANQGSEA. The CDR3 loop spans 15 amino acids. CDR3 in DNA: TGCAGCGTTGAAGAGAACGGCGGGGTTGGGTATGGCTACACCTTC. The encoded protein is CSVEENGGVGYGYTF.

This rearrangement joins TRBV18 to TRBJ2-3, with a tentative D call TRBD1 (6 bases). The CDR3 is 17 amino acids. Germline assignment: CDR1 KGHSH and CDR2 LQKENI. Trimming pared 1 base from V and 2 bases from J, leaving 16 bases between. The CDR3 sequence: CASSPRAGVGYTDTQYF. The CDR3 region has the DNA TGTGCCAGCTCACCACGGGCAGGGGTGGGCTACACAGATACGCAGTATTTT.

The chain joins TRBV6-2 or TRBV6-3 to TRBJ1-1; unclear D gene. V was pared by 2 bases and J by 1 base, with 11 bases between. Germline assignment: CDR1 MNHEY and CDR2 SVGEGT. The length of the CDR3 is 15 residues. The CDR3 region is CASSYPATKNTEAFF. Written as DNA, the CDR3 is TGTGCCAGCAGTTACCCGGCTACAAAGAACACTGAAGCTTTCTTT.

The V call is TRBV28, the J call TRBJ2-7; 7 nucleotides line up with TRBD2. Germline lookup yields CDR1 MDHEN and CDR2 SYDVKM. The ends lost 1 base at V and 3 bases at J; junction bases unmatched: 9. The CDR3 has 16 residues. The CDR3 reads CASSLLGGGGSYEQYF. CDR3 DNA: TGTGCCAGCAGTTTATTGGGTGGGGGGGGAAGCTACGAGCAGTACTTC. The variable domain in full, completed from reference TRBV28 and TRBJ2-7, reads DVKVTQSSRYLVKRTGEKVFLECVQDMDHENMFWYRQDPGLGLRLIYFSYDVKMKEKGDIPEGYSVSREKKERFSLILESASTNQTSMYLCASSLLGGGGSYEQYFGPGTRLTVT.

Comments on this clone: Other DNA sequences of this sample code for an identical CDR3. V usage is TRBV27 and J usage is TRBJ2-3; 9 bases fit TRBD2. V lost 2 bases and J lost 4; bases outside the gene matches: 1. The V gene's germline CDR1 is MNHEY and CDR2 SMNVEV (reference sequence). The CDR3 length is 14 residues. CDR3 amino acids: CASSLVAGADTQYF. As DNA, the CDR3 is TGTGCCAGCAGTTTAGTAGCGGGAGCAGATACGCAGTATTTT.

V is TRBV30 and J is TRBJ2-3, with 9 bases aligning to TRBD2. Germline V gene data show CDR1 as GTSNPN and CDR2 as SVGIG (reference sequence). The CDR3 covers 18 residues. V trimming: 0 bases; J trimming: 0 bases; junction bases outside the gene matches: 10. CDR3 region: CAWSVQGSGGLSTDTQYF. The CDR3 DNA follows: TGTGCCTGGAGTGTACAAGGTAGCGGGGGCCTTAGCACAGATACGCAGTATTTT.

This chain links TRBV5-6 with TRBJ1-2; no clear D gene. Germline V gene data show CDR1 as SGHDT and CDR2 as YYEEEE. V was shortened by 2 bases and J by 0 bases, with 8 bases between the two germline ends. This CDR3 is 14 amino acids long. CDR3 bases: TGTGCCAGCAGCTTAGGCGGAACTAACTATGGCTACACCTTC. This codes for CASSLGGTNYGYTF.